The next 25 T cell receptor beta chains were all read from a single sample in a study of immune evolution from preneoplasia to lung adenocarcinoma. Sequencing used immunoSEQ multiplex PCR; TCRdb keeps in-frame clones, though not all of them. Found here are 25,000 to 30,000 clones, less than 80% of them singletons; the top ten hold under 7%. What was sequenced was FFPE invasive lung adenocarcinoma tissue. Every receptor here comes from a person aged 55-75 years with invasive lung adenocarcinoma. Some clones in this sample may be carry-over from other donors' samples.

This clone is a singleton in its sample. This chain links TRBV7-2 with TRBJ1-5, with D possibly matching TRBD1 (5 bases). The CDR3 loop spans 16 amino acids. In germline, CDR1 is SGHTA, CDR2 FQGNSA. The V and J ends lost 5 bases and 9 bases respectively, with 23 bases between them. CDR3: CASSPRGGVGQVPQHF. The CDR3 nucleotides are TGTGCCAGCAGCCCCCGGGGCGGGGTAGGCCAGGTGCCCCAGCATTTT.

J is TRBJ2-1 and V is TRBV9; TRBD2 matches 13 bases. This CDR3 contains 21 residues. Germline CDR1 and CDR2: SGDLS and YYNGEE. The junction had 19 bases not matched to a gene; V was cut back by 3 bases and J by 4 bases. The CDR3 region is CASSEKGAGLAGDPAYNEQFF. The CDR3 DNA is TGTGCCAGCAGCGAAAAAGGGGCCGGACTAGCGGGAGATCCAGCATACAATGAGCAGTTCTTC.

The chain joins TRBV13 to TRBJ2-7, with D maybe TRBD2 (6 bases). Germline loops: CDR1 PRHDT, CDR2 FYEKMQ (reference sequence). V was cut by 3 bases and J by 5 bases, with 14 bases left in between. The CDR3 spans 14 residues. For the CDR3, the DNA is TGTGCCAGCAGCTTCCGCGGGGCGTCCCACGAGCAGTACTTC. Translating it yields CASSFRGASHEQYF. The full variable domain, in which reference TRBV13 and TRBJ2-7 provide the parts outside the CDR3, is AAGVIQSPRHLIKEKRETATLKCYPIPRHDTVYWYQQGPGQDPQFLISFYEKMQSDKGSIPDRFSAQQFSDYHSELNMSSLELGDSALYFCASSFRGASHEQYFGPGTRLTVT.

The CDR3 DNA reads as TGTGCCAGCAGTTTCTCTAGCTTCGGTTCCTACGAGCAGTACTTC. As protein: CASSFSSFGSYEQYF. The chain carries TRBV28 and TRBJ2-7; D may be TRBD2 (5 bases). Germline V CDR1 and CDR2: MDHEN, SYDVKM. There are 15 residues in the CDR3. V was clipped by 3 bases and J by 1 base, with 13 bases between them.

This chain connects TRBV6-4 to TRBJ2-6; D not resolved. Trimming left V 0 bases short and J 0 bases short, with 6 bases between. Germline V CDR1 and CDR2: MRHNA, SNTAGT. This CDR3 spans 16 amino acids. Here the CDR3 DNA reads TGTGCCAGCAGTGACTCGAGCAGCTCTGGGGCCAACGTCCTGACTTTC. It yields the protein CASSDSSSSGANVLTF.

This chain uses TRBV9 with TRBJ1-5; 9 bases fit TRBD1. Per the germline V gene, CDR1 is SGDLS and CDR2 is YYNGEE. Trimming took 3 bases from V and 9 from J; bases not matched to a gene: 10. The CDR3 has 15 residues. CDR3 sequence: CASSASGTGQGPQHF. Here the CDR3 DNA reads TGTGCCAGCAGCGCCAGCGGGACAGGGCAAGGGCCCCAGCATTTT.

Concerning this clone itself: A read error may explain this, as a much larger clone is one base away. The same CDR3 arises from other DNA sequences in this sample as well. The chain uses TRBV27 and TRBJ2-1; 14 bases line up with TRBD2. There are 17 residues in the CDR3. From germline, CDR1 is MNHEY and CDR2 SMNVEV (reference sequence). Unmatched junction bases numbered 8, after V lost 9 bases and J lost 1 base. Written as DNA, the CDR3 is TGTGCCAGTAGGGGGACTAGCGGGAGAGGGTCCTACAATGAGCAGTTCTTC. It specifies CASRGTSGRGSYNEQFF.

The chain joins TRBV6-8 to TRBJ2-3; 7 nucleotides match TRBD2. Trimming removed 0 bases from V and 0 bases from J; junction bases left unmatched: 6. Germline values: CDR1 MNHGY, CDR2 SAAAGT. The CDR3 has 17 residues. The CDR3 loop is CASSYSERDYSTDTQYF. Here the CDR3 DNA reads TGTGCCAGCAGTTACTCGGAGAGGGACTACAGCACAGATACGCAGTATTTT.

The J gene is TRBJ2-5, the V gene TRBV5-4; TRBD1 aligns across 10 bases. Trimming removed 4 bases from V and 2 bases from J; junction bases left unmatched: 5. The CDR3 is made up of 15 amino acids. CDR1 SGHNT and CDR2 YYREEE come from the germline V gene (reference sequence). CDR3 amino acids: CASSTRQGAQETQYF. The CDR3 DNA follows: TGTGCCAGCAGCACCAGACAGGGGGCTCAAGAGACCCAGTACTTC.

The genes are TRBV5-1 and TRBJ2-2, with 12 positions matching TRBD2. Germline CDR1 reads SGHRS; CDR2 reads YFSETQ. Trimming removed 0 bases from V and 6 bases from J; junction bases left unmatched: 6. The CDR3 length is 17 residues. The CDR3 nucleotides are TGCGCCAGCAGCTTGGGGCGACTAGCGGGAGTGGCCGGGGAGCTGTTTTTT. Translated: CASSLGRLAGVAGELFF.

The rearrangement joins TRBV5-1 to TRBJ2-3; D perhaps matches TRBD1 (5 bases). Trimming shortened V by 0 bases and J by 7 bases, and 6 bases separated the two germline ends. Germline V lookup: CDR1 SGHRS, CDR2 YFSETQ. This CDR3 is built from 12 residues. CDR3 sequence (DNA): TGCGCCAGCAGCTTGGAGGGGAATACGCAGTATTTT. Translation gives CASSLEGNTQYF.

The rearrangement uses TRBV5-4 and TRBJ2-3, with 8 bases lining up with TRBD2. Germline CDR1 SGHNT, CDR2 YYREEE (reference sequence). CDR3 length: 15 residues. V shed 4 bases, J shed 1 base, and the junction held 5 bases outside the gene matches. The CDR3 reads CASSPGGKGTDTQYF. CDR3 coding DNA: TGTGCCAGCAGCCCGGGGGGGAAGGGCACAGATACGCAGTATTTT.

This clone came up a few times. The V call is TRBV5-1, the J call TRBJ2-3, with D perhaps assigned TRBD1 or TRBD2 (5 bases each). The CDR3 totals 14 residues. V shed 6 bases and J shed 2 bases, with 13 bases lying between them. Germline CDR1 SGHRS, CDR2 YFSETQ. CDR3 region: CASNRAGTTDTQYF. In nucleotides, the CDR3 is TGCGCCAGCAACCGTGCCGGGACCACAGATACGCAGTATTTT.

The chain employs TRBV19 and TRBJ2-3; 7 bases map to TRBD2. The CDR3 runs to 14 residues. V gave up 4 bases and J gave up 6 bases; unmatched junction bases: 7. From germline, CDR1 is LNHDA and CDR2 SQIVND (reference sequence). CDR3 region: CASSRSSGWDTQYF. CDR3 DNA: TGTGCCAGTAGTAGGAGTAGCGGGTGGGATACGCAGTATTTT.

This clone rates as medium-sized (0.01 to 0.1%). The CDR3 here is CASSFMGQRSYEQYF. The CDR3 DNA reads TGCGCCAGCAGCTTTATGGGACAACGATCCTACGAGCAGTACTTC. The gene calls are TRBV5-1 and TRBJ2-7; D may be TRBD1 (6 bases). The CDR3 is made up of 15 amino acids. V dropped 2 bases and J dropped 1 base, with 13 bases sitting between them. The V gene's germline CDR1 is SGHRS and CDR2 YFSETQ.

In its sample, this clone is medium-sized (0.01 to 0.1%). The chain links TRBV7-2 to TRBJ2-5; D is perhaps TRBD1 (6 bases). V shed 1 base and J shed 2 bases, with 11 bases lying between them. Germline V CDR1 and CDR2: SGHTA, FQGNSA. The CDR3 length is 15 residues. CDR3 sequence: CASSLVRGVQETQYF. The CDR3 bases are TGTGCCAGCAGCTTAGTCAGGGGCGTACAAGAGACCCAGTACTTC.

The chain joins TRBV21-1 to TRBJ2-1; no DNA check was done on the table's D call, TRBD2. TRBV21-1 is assigned pseudogene status. This CDR3 contains 16 residues. Written as DNA, the CDR3 is TGTGCCAGCAGCGAACTAGCGGGGGTTTCCTACAATGAGCAGTTCTTC. Its protein is CASSELAGVSYNEQFF.

The rearrangement joins TRBV15 to TRBJ2-1, with 13 bases aligning to TRBD2. The CDR3 runs to 15 residues. The trim removed 4 bases at V and 5 bases at J, leaving 2 bases unmatched. In germline, CDR1 is LNHNV, CDR2 YYDKDF (reference sequence). CDR3 sequence (DNA): TGTGCCACCAGCACCGGACTAGCGGGAGACAATGAGCAGTTCTTC. Translating gives CATSTGLAGDNEQFF.

This clone has just a few counts. The V and J genes are TRBV9 and TRBJ2-3; 8 bases align to TRBD2. CDR1 and CDR2 (germline): SGDLS, YYNGEE. CDR3 length: 16 amino acids. Trimming took 3 bases from V and 0 from J; bases not matched to a gene: 6. CDR3 in DNA: TGTGCCAGCAGCGCCATAGCGGGATATAGCACAGATACGCAGTATTTT. Its protein product is CASSAIAGYSTDTQYF.

The chain recombines TRBV19 with TRBJ1-5; D is perhaps TRBD1 (6 bases). The CDR3 loop spans 16 amino acids. V lost 7 bases to trimming and J lost 1 base, with 17 bases between them. Germline V CDR1 and CDR2: LNHDA, SQIVND (reference sequence). The CDR3 sequence: CASTLGGGRSNQPQHF. In DNA, the CDR3 is TGTGCCAGTACCCTTGGGGGGGGCAGAAGCAATCAGCCCCAGCATTTT.

This clone occurred once. The rearrangement links TRBV29-1 to TRBJ1-1; TRBD1 might be the D (5 bases). With 4 bases removed from V and 4 bases from J, the gap between germline ends came to 10 bases. Germline V gene sequence: CDR1 SQVTM, CDR2 ANQGSEA. The CDR3 sequence is 12 residues long. CDR3 region: CSVARGTTEAFF. The DNA for the CDR3 is TGCAGCGTTGCACGGGGGACCACTGAAGCTTTCTTT.

The rearrangement joins TRBV4-1 to TRBJ2-1; D possibly corresponds to TRBD1 (5 bases). CDR3 length: 17 residues. CDR1 is MGHRA, CDR2 YSYEKL, per germline. Trimming cost V 4 bases and J 0 bases, with 16 bases left between them. The CDR3 region is CASSPLGQASSYNEQFF. In DNA, the CDR3 is TGCGCCAGCAGCCCTCTGGGGCAGGCAAGCTCCTACAATGAGCAGTTCTTC.

In DNA form, the CDR3 reads TGTGCTACCACTCTTGATCGAATTGGGGCCAACGTCCTGACTTTC. Its translation: CATTLDRIGANVLTF. This chain connects TRBV12-5 to TRBJ2-6, with D uncertain. Trimming shortened V by 10 bases and J by 3 bases, and 16 bases separated the two germline ends. CDR1 and CDR2 from the germline V gene are LGHNT and FRNRAP. The CDR3 is 15 residues long. Filled out from reference TRBV12-5 and TRBJ2-6, the complete variable domain reads DARVTQTPRHKVTEMGQEVTMRCQPILGHNTVFWYRQTMMQGLELLAYFRNRAPLDDSGMPKDRFSAEMPDATLATLKIQPSEPRDSAVYFCATTLDRIGANVLTFGAGSRLTVL.

The chain links TRBV12-5 to TRBJ2-1; D is perhaps TRBD2 (7 bases). V lost 7 bases, J lost 4 bases, and 17 bases lay in between. This CDR3 comprises 15 residues. Germline CDR1 and CDR2: LGHNT and FRNRAP. CDR3 bases: TGTGCTAGTGCCCCATGGGGGGGCCCTTACAATGAGCAGTTCTTC. This gives the protein CASAPWGGPYNEQFF.

The genes are TRBV12-5 and TRBJ2-1; 7 bases are a match to TRBD1. The V gene's germline CDR1 is LGHNT and CDR2 FRNRAP. V dropped 2 bases and J dropped 3; count of bases not matched to a gene: 7. There are 16 residues in the CDR3. The DNA of the CDR3 is TGTGCTAGTGGTTTGTTGGACAGGAGTGTCTACAATGAGCAGTTCTTC. Encoded protein: CASGLLDRSVYNEQFF.